This T cell receptor beta chain was obtained from a study of CD4 T cells in relation to SARS-CoV-2 and coronaviruses. Unexposed donor CD4+ T cells date from about 2011-2018, before the COVID-19 pandemic. The cells were cultured for under 13 days before CD4+ T cells were isolated. Per the germline V gene, CDR1 is SGHRS and CDR2 is YFSETQ. Trimming shortened V by 3 bases and J by 5 bases, and 14 bases separated the two germline ends. This CDR3 has 14 amino acids. Repertoires were generated with immunoSEQ multiplex PCR, while TCRdb's copy carries only in-frame clones and drops some. The sample has under 20,000 clones; 60% to 80% are singletons. A remark on this clone: The target antigen is unknown.

This receptor was obtained from a human donor in good health. The sequencing sample was made of CD4+ T cells from PBMCs, cultured in vitro. The J gene is TRBJ1-1, the V gene TRBV5-1; D not resolved. The CDR3 DNA sequence: TGCGCCAGCAGCTGGGAGCTACTGGGGACTGAAGCTTTCTTT. Translated: CASSWELLGTEAFF.